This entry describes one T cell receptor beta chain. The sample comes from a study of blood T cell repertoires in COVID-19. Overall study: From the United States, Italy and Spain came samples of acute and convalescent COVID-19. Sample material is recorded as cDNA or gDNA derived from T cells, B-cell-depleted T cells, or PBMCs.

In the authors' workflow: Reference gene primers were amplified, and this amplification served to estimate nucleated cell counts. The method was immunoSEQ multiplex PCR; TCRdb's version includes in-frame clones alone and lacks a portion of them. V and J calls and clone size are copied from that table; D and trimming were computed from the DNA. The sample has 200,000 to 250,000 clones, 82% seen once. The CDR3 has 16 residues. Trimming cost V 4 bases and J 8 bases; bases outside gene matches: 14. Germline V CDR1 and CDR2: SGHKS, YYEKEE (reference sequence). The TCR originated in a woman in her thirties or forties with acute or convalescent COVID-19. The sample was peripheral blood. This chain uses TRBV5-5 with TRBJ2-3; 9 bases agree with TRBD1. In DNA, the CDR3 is TGTGCCAGCAGCATTCTGACAGGGGGAATATCAGCTACGCAGTATTTT. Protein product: CASSILTGGISATQYF.